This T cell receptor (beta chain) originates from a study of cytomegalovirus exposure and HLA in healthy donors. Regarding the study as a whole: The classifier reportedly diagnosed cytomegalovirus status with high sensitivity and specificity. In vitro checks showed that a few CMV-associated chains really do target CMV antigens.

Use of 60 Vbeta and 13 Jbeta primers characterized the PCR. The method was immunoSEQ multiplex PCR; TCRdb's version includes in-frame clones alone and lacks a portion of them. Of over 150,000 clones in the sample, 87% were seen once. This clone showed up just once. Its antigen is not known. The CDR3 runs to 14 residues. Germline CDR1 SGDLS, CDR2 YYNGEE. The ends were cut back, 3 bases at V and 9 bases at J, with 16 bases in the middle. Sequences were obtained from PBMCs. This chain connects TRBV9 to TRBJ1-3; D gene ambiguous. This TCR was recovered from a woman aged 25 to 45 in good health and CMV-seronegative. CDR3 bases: TGTGCCAGCAGCGACGTTTCTTTGGCGGGCACCATATATTTT. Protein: CASSDVSLAGTIYF.